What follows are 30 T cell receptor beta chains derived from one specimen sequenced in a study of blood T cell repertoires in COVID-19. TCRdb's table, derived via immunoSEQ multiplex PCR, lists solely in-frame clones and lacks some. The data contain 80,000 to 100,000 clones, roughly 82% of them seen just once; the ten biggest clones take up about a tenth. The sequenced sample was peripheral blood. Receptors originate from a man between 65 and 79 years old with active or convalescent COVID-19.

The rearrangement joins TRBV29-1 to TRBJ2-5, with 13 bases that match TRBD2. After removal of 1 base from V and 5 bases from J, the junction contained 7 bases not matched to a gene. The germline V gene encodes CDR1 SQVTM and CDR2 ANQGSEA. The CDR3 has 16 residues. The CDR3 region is CSVEASGTSGVETQYF. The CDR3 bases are TGCAGCGTTGAAGCTTCCGGGACTAGCGGGGTTGAGACCCAGTACTTC.

The CDR3 loop is CASSFPGQGFYLSQPQHF. CDR3 nucleotides: TGTGCCAGCAGCTTTCCCGGACAGGGGTTTTACCTTAGCCAGCCCCAGCATTTT. The chain carries TRBV3-1 (or the pseudogene TRBV3-2) and TRBJ1-5, with 9 bases aligning to TRBD1. CDR3 length: 18 residues. The germline V gene encodes CDR1 LGHDT and CDR2 YNNKEL (reference sequence). Trimming removed 5 bases from V and 7 bases from J; junction bases left unmatched: 18.

For the CDR3, the DNA is TGTGCCAGCAGCGCTGGACTCTACAATGAGCAGTTCTTC. This gives the protein CASSAGLYNEQFF. The chain is built from TRBV7-3 and TRBJ2-1; TRBD2 might be the D (5 bases). Germline V gives CDR1 SGHTA, CDR2 FQGTGA. The V and J ends lost 5 bases and 3 bases respectively, with 8 bases between them. The CDR3 length is 13 residues.

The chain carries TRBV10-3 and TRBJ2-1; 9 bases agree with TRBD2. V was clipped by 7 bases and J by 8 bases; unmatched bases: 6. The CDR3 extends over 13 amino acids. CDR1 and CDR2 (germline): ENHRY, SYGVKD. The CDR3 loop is CAITAGGPYEQFF. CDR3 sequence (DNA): TGTGCCATCACCGCGGGGGGGCCCTATGAGCAGTTCTTC.

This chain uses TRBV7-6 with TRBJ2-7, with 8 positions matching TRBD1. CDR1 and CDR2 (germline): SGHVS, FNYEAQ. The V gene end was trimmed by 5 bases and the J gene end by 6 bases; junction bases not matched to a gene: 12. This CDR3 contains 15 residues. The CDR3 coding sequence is TGTGCCAGCAGCCAGCCCGAGACAGGGGTCGGCGAGCAGTACTTC. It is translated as CASSQPETGVGEQYF. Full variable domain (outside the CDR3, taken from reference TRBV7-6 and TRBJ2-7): GAGVSQSPRYKVTKRGQDVALRCDPISGHVSLYWYRQALGQGPEFLTYFNYEAQQDKSGLPNDRFSAERPEGSISTLTIQRTEQRDSAMYRCASSQPETGVGEQYFGPGTRLTVT.

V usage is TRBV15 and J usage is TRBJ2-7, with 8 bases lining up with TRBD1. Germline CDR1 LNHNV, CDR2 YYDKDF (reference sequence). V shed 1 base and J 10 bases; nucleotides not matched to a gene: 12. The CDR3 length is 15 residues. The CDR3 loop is CATSRGPPGQGDQYF. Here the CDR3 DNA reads TGTGCCACCAGCAGAGGTCCCCCCGGACAGGGCGATCAGTACTTC.

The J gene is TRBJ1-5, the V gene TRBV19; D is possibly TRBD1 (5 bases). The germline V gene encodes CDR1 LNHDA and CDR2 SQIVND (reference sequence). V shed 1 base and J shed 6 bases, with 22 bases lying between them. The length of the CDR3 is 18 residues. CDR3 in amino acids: CASSIVRGGFFGRQPQHF. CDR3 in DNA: TGTGCCAGTAGTATAGTCCGGGGGGGGTTCTTCGGTCGTCAGCCCCAGCATTTT.

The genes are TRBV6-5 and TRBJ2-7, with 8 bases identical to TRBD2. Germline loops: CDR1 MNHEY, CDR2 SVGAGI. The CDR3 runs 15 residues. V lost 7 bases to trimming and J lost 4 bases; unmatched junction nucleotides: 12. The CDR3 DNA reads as TGTGCCAGCACCCACTCAGGGCGGGGGGTGTACGAGCAGTACTTC. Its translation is CASTHSGRGVYEQYF.

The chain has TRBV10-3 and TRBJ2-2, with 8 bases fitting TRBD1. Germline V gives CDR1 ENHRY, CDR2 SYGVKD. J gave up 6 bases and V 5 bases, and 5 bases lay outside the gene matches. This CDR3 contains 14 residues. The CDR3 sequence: CAISPGGNSGELFF. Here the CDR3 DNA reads TGTGCCATCAGTCCAGGGGGCAATTCCGGGGAGCTGTTTTTT.

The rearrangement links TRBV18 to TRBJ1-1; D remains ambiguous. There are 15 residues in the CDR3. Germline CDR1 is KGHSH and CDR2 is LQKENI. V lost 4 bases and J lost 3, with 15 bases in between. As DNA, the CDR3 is TGTGCCAGCTCACGCTCGGTCCCCCTGGACACTGAAGCTTTCTTT. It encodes CASSRSVPLDTEAFF. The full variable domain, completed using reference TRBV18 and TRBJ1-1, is NAGVMQNPRHLVRRRGQEARLRCSPMKGHSHVYWYRQLPEEGLKFMVYLQKENIIDESGMPKERFSAEFPKEGPSILRIQQVVRGDSAAYFCASSRSVPLDTEAFFGQGTRLTVV.

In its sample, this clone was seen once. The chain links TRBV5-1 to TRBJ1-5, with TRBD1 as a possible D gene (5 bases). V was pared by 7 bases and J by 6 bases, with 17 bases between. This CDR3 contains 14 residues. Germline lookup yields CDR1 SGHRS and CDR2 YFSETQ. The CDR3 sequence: CASGQGEVGQPQHF. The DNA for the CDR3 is TGCGCCAGCGGCCAAGGGGAGGTAGGTCAGCCCCAGCATTTT.

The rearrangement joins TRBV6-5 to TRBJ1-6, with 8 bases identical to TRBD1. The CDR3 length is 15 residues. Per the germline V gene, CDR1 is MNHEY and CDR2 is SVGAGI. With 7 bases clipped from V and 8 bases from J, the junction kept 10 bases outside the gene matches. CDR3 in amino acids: CASNPGQAGDSPLHF. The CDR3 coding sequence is TGTGCCAGCAACCCGGGACAGGCGGGGGATTCACCCCTCCACTTT.

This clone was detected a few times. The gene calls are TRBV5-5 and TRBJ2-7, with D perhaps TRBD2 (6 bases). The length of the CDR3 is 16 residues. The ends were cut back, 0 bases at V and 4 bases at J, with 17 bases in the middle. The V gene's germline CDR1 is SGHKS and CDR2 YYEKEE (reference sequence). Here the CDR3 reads CASSLEVWRGTYEQYF. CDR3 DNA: TGTGCCAGCAGCTTGGAGGTATGGCGAGGGACTTACGAGCAGTACTTC.

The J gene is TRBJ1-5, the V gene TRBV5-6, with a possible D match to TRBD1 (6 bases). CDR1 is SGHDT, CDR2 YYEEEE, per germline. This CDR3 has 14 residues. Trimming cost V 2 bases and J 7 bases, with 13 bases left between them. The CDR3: CASSLTGRGQPQHF. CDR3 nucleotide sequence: TGTGCCAGCAGCTTAACAGGGAGAGGGCAGCCCCAGCATTTT.

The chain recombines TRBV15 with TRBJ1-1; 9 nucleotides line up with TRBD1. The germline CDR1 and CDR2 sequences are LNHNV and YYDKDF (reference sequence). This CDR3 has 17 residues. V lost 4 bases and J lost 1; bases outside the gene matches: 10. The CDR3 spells CATSNRKRTGANTEAFF. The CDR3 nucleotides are TGTGCCACCAGCAACCGCAAAAGGACAGGGGCGAACACTGAAGCTTTCTTT.

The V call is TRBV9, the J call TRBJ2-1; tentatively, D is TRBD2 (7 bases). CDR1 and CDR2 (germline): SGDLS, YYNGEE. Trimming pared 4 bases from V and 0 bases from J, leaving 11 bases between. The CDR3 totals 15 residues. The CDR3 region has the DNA TGTGCCAGCAGCTCCGGGGGGCACTCCTACAATGAGCAGTTCTTC. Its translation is CASSSGGHSYNEQFF.

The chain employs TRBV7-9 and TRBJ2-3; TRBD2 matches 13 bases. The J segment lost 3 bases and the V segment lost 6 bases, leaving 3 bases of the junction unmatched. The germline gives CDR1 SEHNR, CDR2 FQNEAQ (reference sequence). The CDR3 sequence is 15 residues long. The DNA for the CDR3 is TGTGCCAGCAGAGGGACTAGCGGGACAACAGATACGCAGTATTTT. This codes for CASRGTSGTTDTQYF.

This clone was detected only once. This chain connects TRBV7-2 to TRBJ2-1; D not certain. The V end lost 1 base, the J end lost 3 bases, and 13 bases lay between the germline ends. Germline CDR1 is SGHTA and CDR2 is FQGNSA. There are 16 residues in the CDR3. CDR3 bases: TGTGCCAGCAGCTTAGGCACCGTACGCGGCTACAATGAGCAGTTCTTC. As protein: CASSLGTVRGYNEQFF. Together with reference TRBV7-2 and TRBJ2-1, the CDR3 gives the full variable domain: GAGVSQSPSNKVTEKGKDVELRCDPISGHTALYWYRQSLGQGLEFLIYFQGNSAPDKSGLPSDRFSAERTGGSVSTLTIQRTQQEDSAVYLCASSLGTVRGYNEQFFGPGTRLTVL.

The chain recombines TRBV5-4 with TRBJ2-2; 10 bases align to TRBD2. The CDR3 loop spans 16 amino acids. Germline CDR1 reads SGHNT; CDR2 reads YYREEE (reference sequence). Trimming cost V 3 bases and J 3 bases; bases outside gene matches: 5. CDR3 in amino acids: CASSSGGTSDTGELFF. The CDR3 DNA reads TGTGCCAGCAGCTCTGGGGGGACTAGCGACACCGGGGAGCTGTTTTTT. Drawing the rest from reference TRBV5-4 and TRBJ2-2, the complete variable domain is ETGVTQSPTHLIKTRGQQVTLRCSSQSGHNTVSWYQQALGQGPQFIFQYYREEENGRGNFPPRFSGLQFPNYSSELNVNALELDDSALYLCASSSGGTSDTGELFFGEGSRLTVL.

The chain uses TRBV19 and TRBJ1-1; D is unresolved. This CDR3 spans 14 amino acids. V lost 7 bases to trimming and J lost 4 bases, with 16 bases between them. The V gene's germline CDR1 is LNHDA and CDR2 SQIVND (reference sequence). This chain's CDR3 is CASMVRLEGTEAFF. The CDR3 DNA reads TGTGCCAGTATGGTCAGACTCGAGGGCACTGAAGCTTTCTTT.

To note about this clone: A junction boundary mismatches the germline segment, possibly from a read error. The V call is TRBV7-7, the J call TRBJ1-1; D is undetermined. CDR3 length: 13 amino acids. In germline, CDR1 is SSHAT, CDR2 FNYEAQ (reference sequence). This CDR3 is CASSLSQNTEAFF. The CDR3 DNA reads TGTGCTAGCAGCTTATCCCAAAACACTGAAGCTTTCTTT.

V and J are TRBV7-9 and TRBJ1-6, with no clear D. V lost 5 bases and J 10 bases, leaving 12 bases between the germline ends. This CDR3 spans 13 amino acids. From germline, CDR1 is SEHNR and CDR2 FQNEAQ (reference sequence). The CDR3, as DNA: TGTGCCAGCAGCCCGGACGGAGGCTCACCCCTCCACTTT. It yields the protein CASSPDGGSPLHF.

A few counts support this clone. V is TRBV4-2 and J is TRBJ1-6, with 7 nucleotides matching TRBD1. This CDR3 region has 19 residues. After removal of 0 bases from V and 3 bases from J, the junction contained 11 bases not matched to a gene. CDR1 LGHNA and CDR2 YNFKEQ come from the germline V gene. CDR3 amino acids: CASSQDGLGQSHYNSPLHF. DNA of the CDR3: TGTGCCAGCAGCCAAGATGGATTGGGACAGTCCCACTATAATTCACCCCTCCACTTT.

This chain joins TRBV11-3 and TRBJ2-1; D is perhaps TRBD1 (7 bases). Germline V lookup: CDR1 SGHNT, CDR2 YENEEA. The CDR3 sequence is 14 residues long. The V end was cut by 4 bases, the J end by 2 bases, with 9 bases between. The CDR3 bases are TGTGCCAGCAGCTCAGGGGGGACCTACAATGAGCAGTTCTTC. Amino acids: CASSSGGTYNEQFF.

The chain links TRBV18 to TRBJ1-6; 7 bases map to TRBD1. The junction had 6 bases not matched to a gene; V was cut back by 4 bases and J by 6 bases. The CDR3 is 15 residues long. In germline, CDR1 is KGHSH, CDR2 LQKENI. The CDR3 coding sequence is TGTGCCAGCTCACTCGGGACAGTGGGTAATTCACCCCTCCACTTT. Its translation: CASSLGTVGNSPLHF.

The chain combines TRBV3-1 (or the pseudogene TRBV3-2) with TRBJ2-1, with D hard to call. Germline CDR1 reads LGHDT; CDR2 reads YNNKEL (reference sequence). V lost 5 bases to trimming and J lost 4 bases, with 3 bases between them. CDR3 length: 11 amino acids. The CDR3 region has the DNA TGTGCCAGCAGCTATTACAATGAGCAGTTCTTC. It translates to CASSYYNEQFF.

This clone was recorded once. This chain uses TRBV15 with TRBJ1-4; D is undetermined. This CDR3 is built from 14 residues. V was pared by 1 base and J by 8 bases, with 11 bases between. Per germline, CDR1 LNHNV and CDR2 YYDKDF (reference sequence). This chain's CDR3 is CATSRAGSWEKLFF. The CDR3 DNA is TGTGCCACCAGCAGAGCGGGATCTTGGGAAAAACTGTTTTTT.

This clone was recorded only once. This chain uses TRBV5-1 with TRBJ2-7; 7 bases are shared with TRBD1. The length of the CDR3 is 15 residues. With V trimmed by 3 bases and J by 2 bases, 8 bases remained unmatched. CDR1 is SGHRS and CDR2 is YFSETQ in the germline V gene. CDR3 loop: CASSSTGTAAYEQYF. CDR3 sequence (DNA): TGCGCCAGCAGCTCCACGGGGACAGCTGCCTACGAGCAGTACTTC.

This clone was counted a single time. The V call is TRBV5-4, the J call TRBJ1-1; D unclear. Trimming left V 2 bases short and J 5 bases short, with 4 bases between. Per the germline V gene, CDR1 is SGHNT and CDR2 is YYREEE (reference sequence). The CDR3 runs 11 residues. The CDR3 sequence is CASSFETEAFF. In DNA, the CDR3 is TGTGCCAGCAGCTTCGAGACTGAAGCTTTCTTT.

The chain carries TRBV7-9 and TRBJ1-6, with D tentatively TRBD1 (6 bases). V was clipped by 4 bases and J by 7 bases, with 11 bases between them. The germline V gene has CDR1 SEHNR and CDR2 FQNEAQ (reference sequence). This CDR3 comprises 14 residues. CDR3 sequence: CASSSGTTNSPLHF. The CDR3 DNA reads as TGTGCCAGCAGCTCCGGGACAACCAATTCACCCCTCCACTTT.